The source of this TCR beta chain is a study of OX40 agonist ivuxolimab in advanced cancers. Losses at the gene ends were 3 bases for V and 4 bases for J; bases not matched to a gene: 9. The CDR3 length is 16 residues. Germline V gene lookup returns CDR1 LNHDA and CDR2 SQIVND (reference sequence). Assay used: immunoSEQ multiplex PCR; TCRdb lists only in-frame clones, some missing. The data show over 55,000 clones, over 80% seen once. Here the sequenced sample was CD4+ or CD8+ T cells sorted from blood, taken in a trial of the OX40 agonist ivuxolimab. The receptor was isolated from an adult with an advanced solid tumor such as melanoma, head and neck, liver or kidney cancer. The chain is built from TRBV19 and TRBJ1-2, with 9 bases matching TRBD1. CDR3 loop: CASSIFRDRETYGYTF. CDR3 sequence (DNA): TGTGCCAGTAGTATCTTCCGGGACAGGGAGACCTATGGCTACACCTTC.